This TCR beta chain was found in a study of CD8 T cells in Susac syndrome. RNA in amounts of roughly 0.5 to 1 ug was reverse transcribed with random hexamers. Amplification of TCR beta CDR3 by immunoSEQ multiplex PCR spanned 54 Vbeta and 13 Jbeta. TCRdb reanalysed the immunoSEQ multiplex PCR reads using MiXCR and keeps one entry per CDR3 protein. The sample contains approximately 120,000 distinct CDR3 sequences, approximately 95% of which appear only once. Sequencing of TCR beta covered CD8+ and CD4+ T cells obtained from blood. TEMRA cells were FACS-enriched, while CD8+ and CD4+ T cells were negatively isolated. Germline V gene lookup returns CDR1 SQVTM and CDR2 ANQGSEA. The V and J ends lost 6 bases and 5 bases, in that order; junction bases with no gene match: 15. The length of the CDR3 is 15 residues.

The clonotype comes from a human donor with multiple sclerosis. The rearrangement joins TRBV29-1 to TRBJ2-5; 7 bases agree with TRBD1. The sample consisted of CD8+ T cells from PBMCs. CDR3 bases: TGCAGCGTCGAATACCGCCGACAGGGAAAGGAGACCCAGTACTTC. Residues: CSVEYRRQGKETQYF.